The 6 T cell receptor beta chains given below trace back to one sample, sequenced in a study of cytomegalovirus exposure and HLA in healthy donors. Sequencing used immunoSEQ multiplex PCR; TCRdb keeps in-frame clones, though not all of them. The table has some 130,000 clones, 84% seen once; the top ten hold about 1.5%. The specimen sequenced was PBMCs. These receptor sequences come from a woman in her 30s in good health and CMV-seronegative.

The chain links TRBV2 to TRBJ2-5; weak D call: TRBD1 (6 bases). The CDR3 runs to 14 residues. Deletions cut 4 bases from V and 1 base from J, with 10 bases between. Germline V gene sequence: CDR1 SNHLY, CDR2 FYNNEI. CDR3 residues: CASSVGGPQETQYF. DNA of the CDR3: TGTGCCAGCAGTGTTGGGGGCCCCCAAGAGACCCAGTACTTC.

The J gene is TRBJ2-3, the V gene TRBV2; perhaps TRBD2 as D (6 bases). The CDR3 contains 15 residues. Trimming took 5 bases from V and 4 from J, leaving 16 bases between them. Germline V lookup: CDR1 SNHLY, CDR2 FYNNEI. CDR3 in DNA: TGTGCCAGCAGTCCCATACGGGGGACCGCAGATACGCAGTATTTT. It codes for CASSPIRGTADTQYF.

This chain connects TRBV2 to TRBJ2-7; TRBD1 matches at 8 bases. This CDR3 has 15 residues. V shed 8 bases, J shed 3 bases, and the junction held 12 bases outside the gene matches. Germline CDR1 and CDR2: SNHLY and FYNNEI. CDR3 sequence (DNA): TGTGCCAGCGGGGGTCCCAGGGGGCAAATCTACGAGCAGTACTTC. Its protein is CASGGPRGQIYEQYF.

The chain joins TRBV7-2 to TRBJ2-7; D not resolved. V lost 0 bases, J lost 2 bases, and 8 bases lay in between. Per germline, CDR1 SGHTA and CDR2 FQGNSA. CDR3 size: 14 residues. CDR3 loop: CASSLAPSAYEQYF. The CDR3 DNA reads TGTGCCAGCAGCTTAGCCCCCAGCGCCTACGAGCAGTACTTC.

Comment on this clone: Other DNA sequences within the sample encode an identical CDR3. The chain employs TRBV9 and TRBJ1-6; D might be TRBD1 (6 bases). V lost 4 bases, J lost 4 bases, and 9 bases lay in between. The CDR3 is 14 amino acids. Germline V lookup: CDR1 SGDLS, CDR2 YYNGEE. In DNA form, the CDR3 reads TGTGCCAGCAGCCCCGGACAGTATAATTCACCCCTCCACTTT. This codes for CASSPGQYNSPLHF.

The CDR3: CASRHRGGSYNEQFF. CDR3 nucleotide sequence: TGTGCCAGCAGACACCGGGGGGGGTCCTACAATGAGCAGTTCTTC. V is TRBV13 and J is TRBJ2-1; 8 bases are shared with TRBD2. V was pared by 6 bases and J by 1 base, with 5 bases of the junction left unmatched. CDR3 length: 15 residues. Germline V CDR1 and CDR2: PRHDT, FYEKMQ (reference sequence).